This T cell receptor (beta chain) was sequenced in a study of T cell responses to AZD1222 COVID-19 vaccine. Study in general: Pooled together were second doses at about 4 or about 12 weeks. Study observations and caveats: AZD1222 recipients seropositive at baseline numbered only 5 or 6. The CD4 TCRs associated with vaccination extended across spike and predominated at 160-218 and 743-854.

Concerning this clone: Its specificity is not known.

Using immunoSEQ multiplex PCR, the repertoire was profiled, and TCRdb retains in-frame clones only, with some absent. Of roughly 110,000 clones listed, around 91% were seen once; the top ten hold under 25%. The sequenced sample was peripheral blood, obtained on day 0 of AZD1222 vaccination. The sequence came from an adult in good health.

The CDR3 DNA reads TGCGCCAGCAGTGGGGGGGGTGACAATCAGCCCCAGCATTTT. Amino acid sequence: CASSGGGDNQPQHF. The gene calls are TRBV5-1 and TRBJ1-5, with D tentatively TRBD1 (5 bases). CDR3 size: 14 residues. The germline CDR1 and CDR2 sequences are SGHRS and YFSETQ. V lost 5 bases and J 3 bases, leaving 12 bases between the germline ends.